Listed below are T cell receptor beta chains from one sample, sequenced in a study of blood T cell repertoires in COVID-19. Assay: immunoSEQ multiplex PCR; the TCRdb copy retains only in-frame clones and omits some. The table has tens of thousands of clones, about 87% seen once. The source material was peripheral blood. The receptors were gathered from a man between 45 and 60 years old with active or convalescent COVID-19. Both conserved end residues are part of each CDR3. The order of the fields is J gene, clone size, V gene, D gene, CDR3 DNA, CDR3 protein. The D gene is left open where the match is weak. Not every row has a clone size; where given, it reads once, few, many or a size class.

TRBJ1-1	-	TRBV5-4	TRBD1	TGTGCCAGCAGCCGGGGACAGGGTAGTCTTTTTGCTGAAGCTTTCTTT	CASSRGQGSLFAEAFF
TRBJ1-1	-	TRBV14	-	TGTGCCAGCAGCCACGCTAGTTACGGTGAAGCTTTCTTT	CASSHASYGEAFF
TRBJ1-5	-	TRBV6-5	TRBD1	TGTGCCAGCAGTTCCCTCACAGGGGGAGGTCAGCCCCAGCATTTT	CASSSLTGGGQPQHF
TRBJ1-1	-	TRBV5-1	-	TGCGCCAGCAGCTTGAGGGGAAACACTGAAGCTTTCTTT	CASSLRGNTEAFF
TRBJ2-7	-	TRBV18	-	TGTGCCAGCTCACCAAACCAGATTGACGGAGGCGAGCAGTACTTC	CASSPNQIDGGEQYF
TRBJ2-7	once	TRBV4-1	TRBD1	TGCGCCAGCAGCCCCCCACAGGGGGCCTACGAGCAGTACTTC	CASSPPQGAYEQYF
TRBJ1-6	-	TRBV27	TRBD1	TGTGCCAGCAGTTTCGGGACAGAAATATCACCCCTCCACTTT	CASSFGTEISPLHF
TRBJ1-3	few	TRBV18	TRBD1	TGTGCCAGCTCACCAGCGGACAGGGTGAGAGGAAACACCATATATTTT	CASSPADRVRGNTIYF
TRBJ2-6	-	TRBV6-4	-	TGTGCCAGCAGCAGGGCCTCTGGGGCCAACGTCCTGACTTTC	CASSRASGANVLTF
TRBJ2-1	once	TRBV30	TRBD2	TGTGCCTGGAGTATTAGCGGGAGTGTTTACAATGAGCAGTTCTTC	CAWSISGSVYNEQFF
TRBJ1-1	-	TRBV9	-	TGTGCCAGCAGCCCCCGCGGGGGGTCCGCTGAAGCTTTCTTT	CASSPRGGSAEAFF
TRBJ1-6	few	TRBV5-1	TRBD1	TGCGCCAGCAGCTCCCGAAGGGACAGATCGCCCTTTGTGGATTCACCCCTCCACTTT	CASSSRRDRSPFVDSPLHF
TRBJ2-3	-	TRBV12-2	-	TGTGCAAGTCGCTTAGACCCTTTCAGCGGGAGTAAGAGAGATACGCAGTATTTT	CASRLDPFSGSKRDTQYF
TRBJ2-5	once	TRBV5-1	-	TGCGCCAGCAGCTTAGGGACACAAGAGACCCAGTACTTC	CASSLGTQETQYF
TRBJ2-1	-	TRBV7-3	-	TGTGCCAGCTCCCTGGGGCTAGATGAGCAGTTCTTC	CASSLGLDEQFF
TRBJ2-7	-	TRBV27	TRBD1	TGTGCCAGCAGTCCCGGACAGGGGGTGGGCGAGCAGTACTTC	CASSPGQGVGEQYF
TRBJ2-3	-	TRBV6-2/TRBV6-3	TRBD2	TGTGCCAGCAGTAGCGGGCGCGGGGGGGCGTATACGCAGTATTTT	CASSSGRGGAYTQYF
TRBJ1-1	-	TRBV3-1/TRBV3-2	-	TGTGCCAGCAGCCAAGGGGCGGGGGCGCGAGCTTTCTTT	CASSQGAGARAFF
TRBJ2-1	-	TRBV5-4	-	TGTGCCAGCAGCTTGGAGGGGCTCTACAATGAGCAGTTCTTC	CASSLEGLYNEQFF
TRBJ1-4	-	TRBV10-3	TRBD1	TGTGCCATCAGCCCGGGACAGAATGAAAAACTGTTTTTT	CAISPGQNEKLFF
TRBJ1-2	-	TRBV5-1	TRBD1	TGCGCCAGCAGCAAGACAGGGGACAAGTATGGCTACACCTTC	CASSKTGDKYGYTF
TRBJ2-5	-	TRBV7-7	TRBD1	TGTGCCAGCAGCTCCGGGCGGACAGGGAAAGAGACCCAGTACTTC	CASSSGRTGKETQYF
TRBJ2-3	once	TRBV7-9	-	TGTGCCAGCAGCCCCCTTCCGGGTAGCACAGATACGCAGTATTTT	CASSPLPGSTDTQYF
TRBJ2-2	once	TRBV7-3	TRBD2	TGTGCCAGCAGCTCACTCGGCGGGGGGGACGCCGGGGAGCTGTTTTTT	CASSSLGGGDAGELFF
TRBJ2-7	few	TRBV7-9	TRBD1	TGTGCCAGCAGCTTAGATTCTGGACAGGGCTCCTACGAGCAGTACTTC	CASSLDSGQGSYEQYF
TRBJ2-5	-	TRBV30	-	TGTGCCTGGAGAGGAGTGGGGCGGGAGACCCAGTACTTC	CAWRGVGRETQYF
TRBJ1-1	-	TRBV5-1	TRBD1	TGCGCCAGCAGCTTCGGGACAGGGGTATTGAACACTGAAGCTTTCTTT	CASSFGTGVLNTEAFF
TRBJ2-1	-	TRBV20-1	-	TGCAGTGCTATTTTTCGGGGGGAGCAGTTCTTC	CSAIFRGEQFF
TRBJ2-3	-	TRBV19	TRBD2	TGTGCCAGTTCCCGAGCGGGAGGGCCGTATAGCACAGATACGCAGTATTTT	CASSRAGGPYSTDTQYF
TRBJ2-2	-	TRBV9	-	TGTGCCAGCAGCGTAGGCGGGGCCGGGGAGCTGTTTTTT	CASSVGGAGELFF
TRBJ2-2	-	TRBV11-2	TRBD2	TGTGCCAGCAGCTCCCTTCTAGCGGGGGGGCAGAACACCGGGGAGCTGTTTTTT	CASSSLLAGGQNTGELFF
TRBJ2-5	-	TRBV19	TRBD1	TGTGCCAGTGGGACAGGAGGAGAGACCCAGTACTTC	CASGTGGETQYF
TRBJ2-7	-	TRBV7-2	TRBD1	TGTGCCAGCAGCTTACTCAGGGGGCACGAGCAGTACTTC	CASSLLRGHEQYF
TRBJ2-5	-	TRBV2	-	TGTGCCAGCAGTGGGACACTTAAATCGGGGACCCAGTACTTC	CASSGTLKSGTQYF
TRBJ1-5	-	TRBV18	TRBD1	TGTGCCAGCTCACCGAGCAGGGGGCGCCTTGGACAGCCCCAGCATTTT	CASSPSRGRLGQPQHF
TRBJ1-5	-	TRBV2	-	TGTGCCAGCAGTGAATCCTTCAGGGGTGGGTCCCAGCATTTT	CASSESFRGGSQHF
TRBJ2-3	-	TRBV11-3	TRBD1	TGTGCCAGCAGCTTAGATCCCGGACAGGGTGCAGATACGCAGTATTTT	CASSLDPGQGADTQYF
TRBJ2-5	-	TRBV5-1	TRBD1	TGCGCCAGCAGCTCCAGACAGGGGCTAGGCGAGACCCAGTACTTC	CASSSRQGLGETQYF
TRBJ2-3	once	TRBV2	TRBD1	TGTGCCAGCAGTGAAATGGGACAGGGCACAGATACGCAGTATTTT	CASSEMGQGTDTQYF
TRBJ2-6	-	TRBV19	TRBD2	TGTGCCAGTACCTCAATCGGACTAGCGGGAGGTCCTGGGGCCAACGTCCTGACTTTC	CASTSIGLAGGPGANVLTF
TRBJ1-3	once	TRBV27	-	TGTGCCAGCAGATATTCAGGGAATGGAAACACCATATATTTT	CASRYSGNGNTIYF
TRBJ1-1	-	TRBV6-1	-	TGTGCCAGCAGTGATGGGCAGTTTGGCCGGAACACTGAAGCTTTCTTT	CASSDGQFGRNTEAFF
TRBJ1-4	-	TRBV11-2	-	TGTGCCAGCAGCTTAGTATTGGGGGGTAGGGCAACTAATGAAAAACTGTTTTTT	CASSLVLGGRATNEKLFF
TRBJ1-1	-	TRBV28	TRBD1	TGTGCCAGCAGTCGGACAGGGGGTGGGAACACTGAAGCTTTCTTT	CASSRTGGGNTEAFF
TRBJ1-1	-	TRBV2	-	TGTGCCAGCAGTCGCCGACAGAGTAACACTGAAGCTTTCTTT	CASSRRQSNTEAFF
TRBJ1-4	-	TRBV30	-	TGTGCCTGGGGGGACGGGGAACTGTTTTTT	CAWGDGELFF
TRBJ2-7	-	TRBV28	TRBD2	TGTGCCAGCAGCCGTAGCGGGGAGTCCTACGAGCAGTACTTC	CASSRSGESYEQYF
TRBJ1-2	-	TRBV30	TRBD1	TGTGCCTGGAGTTCAACGACAGGGTTCTATGGCTACACCTTC	CAWSSTTGFYGYTF
TRBJ2-2	-	TRBV30	TRBD2	TGTGCCTGGAGCCGGGACTACCGCGGGGAGCTGTTTTTT	CAWSRDYRGELFF
TRBJ1-1	-	TRBV27	-	TGTGCCAGCAGAAGGGGGATGAACACTGAAGCTTTCTTT	CASRRGMNTEAFF
TRBJ1-5	-	TRBV19	-	TGTGCCAGTAAGTTCGGGGAGAATCAGCCCCAGCATTTT	CASKFGENQPQHF
TRBJ1-3	-	TRBV6-5	TRBD1	TGTGCCACCCTCTCGACAGGGGATGGAAACACCATATATTTT	CATLSTGDGNTIYF